This T cell receptor (beta chain) comes out of a study of Ad26.COV2.S vaccination and SARS-CoV-2 variants. The CDR3 consists of 15 residues. Germline values: CDR1 SGHDN, CDR2 FVKESK. The V segment lost 5 bases and the J segment 3 bases; nucleotides outside the gene matches: 2. This clone was seen only once. The protocol was immunoSEQ multiplex PCR, while the TCRdb copy is restricted to in-frame clones and leaves out a portion. The data show hundreds of thousands of clones, around 90% seen once. Treatment specified: over 15 received Ad26.COV2.S at low or high dose, single or two shots; five or six received placebo; per-sample allocation not given. Vaccine and placebo recipients were sampled on day 63 after the first injection.

This chain uses TRBV14 with TRBJ2-2; 11 positions match TRBD1. The sequences come from peripheral blood, collected in a trial of Ad26.COV2.S vaccine versus placebo. The TCR was taken from a person aged 18-65 years who received the Ad26.COV2.S COVID-19 vaccine or a placebo. Written as DNA, the CDR3 is TGTGCCAGCAGCGGGACAGGGGGTTACACCGGGGAGCTGTTTTTT. Protein product: CASSGTGGYTGELFF.